The T cell receptor (beta chain) under discussion was sequenced for a study of cytotoxic CD8 clonotypes in ibrutinib-treated CLL. Study-level background: Partial responders around 25, complete 2; some 12 progressed and around 15 stayed in remission by median around 71 months. Sample averages reached 260,000 or so productive templates and tens of thousands of productive rearrangements.

Genomic DNA (roughly 2 micrograms) was obtained from cryopreserved PBMCs for construction of TCR beta libraries. General study results and limits: In comparison with age-matched healthy donors, baseline clonality was higher and tracked circulating CD8+ T-cell counts.

To note about this clone: Its target is not known.

The assay was immunoSEQ multiplex PCR, and TCRdb's table has in-frame clones only and misses some. Of roughly 330,000 clones in the sample, roughly 70% were seen once. The sequences come from PBMCs, collected after 36 months of ibrutinib treatment. The source of this sequence is a human donor with chronic lymphocytic leukemia.

The CDR3 DNA follows: TGTGCCAGCAGCTTGCGGGAAGTTCGTACGCAGTATTTT. This translates into CASSLREVRTQYF. The chain joins TRBV5-6 to TRBJ2-3; D is possibly TRBD2 (5 bases). Germline CDR1 is SGHDT and CDR2 is YYEEEE. The CDR3 loop spans 13 amino acids. V shed 1 base and J shed 8 bases, with 11 bases lying between them. The full variable domain, rest sourced from reference TRBV5-6 and TRBJ2-3, is DAGVTQSPTHLIKTRGQQVTLRCSPKSGHDTVSWYQQALGQGPQFIFQYYEEEERQRGNFPDRFSGHQFPNYSSELNVNALLLGDSALYLCASSLREVRTQYFGPGTRLTVL.